The 19 T cell receptor beta chains presented below share a single source sample, sequenced in a study of shared clonotypes between healthy human individuals. TCRdb's copy holds only in-frame clones and misses some; the assay was immunoSEQ multiplex PCR. The sample carries about 1.5 million clones, 98% recorded once. The sample comprised naive CD4+ T cells sorted from blood. Subset: CD45RA+ positively selected. These receptors all stem from a man aged 25-45 years in good health.

This clone was recorded once. This chain connects TRBV18 to TRBJ2-5; D is ambiguous. Germline V gene data show CDR1 as KGHSH and CDR2 as LQKENI. CDR3 size: 15 residues. V lost 3 bases and J lost 2, with 13 bases in between. The CDR3 loop is CASSPWQAEQETQYF. In DNA form, the CDR3 reads TGTGCCAGCTCACCTTGGCAGGCTGAACAAGAGACCCAGTACTTC.

The genes are TRBV6-5 and TRBJ1-2, with D perhaps TRBD1 (5 bases). Trimming removed 0 bases at V and 7 bases at J, with 15 bases between. The CDR3 is made up of 15 amino acids. Germline CDR1 MNHEY, CDR2 SVGAGI. The CDR3 DNA sequence: TGTGCCAGCAGTTACTCCCCGGGACTCTCGGGTGGCTACACCTTC. It specifies CASSYSPGLSGGYTF.

The rearrangement uses TRBV9 and TRBJ2-1; 8 bases agree with TRBD2. Germline trimming cut 4 bases from V and 0 bases from J; bases unmatched to any gene: 12. Germline V gives CDR1 SGDLS, CDR2 YYNGEE. This CDR3 has 18 amino acids. As DNA, the CDR3 is TGTGCCAGCAGCCCCCCAGCGGGAGATCCCCGCTCCTACAATGAGCAGTTCTTC. It is translated as CASSPPAGDPRSYNEQFF.

This chain uses TRBV7-2 with TRBJ1-4; no reliable D call. V was clipped by 5 bases and J by 3 bases, with 10 bases between them. This CDR3 has 14 amino acids. Germline V gene sequence: CDR1 SGHTA, CDR2 FQGNSA. The CDR3 sequence: CASSPRRANEKLFF. CDR3 in DNA: TGTGCCAGCAGCCCAAGGCGGGCTAATGAAAAACTGTTTTTT.

The rearrangement joins TRBV4-1 to TRBJ2-3; 7 nucleotides align to TRBD2. The CDR3 has 17 residues. Germline CDR1 MGHRA, CDR2 YSYEKL. With V trimmed by 3 bases and J by 5 bases, 14 bases remained unmatched. The CDR3 sequence: CASSHGPRGSIQDTQYF. CDR3 coding DNA: TGCGCCAGCAGCCACGGCCCTCGCGGGAGTATTCAAGATACGCAGTATTTT.

The chain is built from TRBV18 and TRBJ1-2; D ambiguous. This CDR3 is 13 amino acids long. Per germline, CDR1 KGHSH and CDR2 LQKENI. V gave up 3 bases and J gave up 8 bases, with 13 bases separating them. The CDR3 is CASSPDGVQGYTF. CDR3 coding DNA: TGTGCCAGCTCACCGGACGGGGTCCAGGGCTACACCTTC.

The chain is built from TRBV5-8 and TRBJ2-1; the match to TRBD2 covers 7 bases. Germline V CDR1 and CDR2: SGHTS, YDEGEE. V dropped 2 bases and J dropped 3; count of bases not matched to a gene: 11. This CDR3 comprises 17 residues. This chain's CDR3 is CASSLRALAGYYNEQFF. The CDR3 coding sequence is TGTGCCAGCAGCTTAAGGGCCTTAGCGGGTTACTACAATGAGCAGTTCTTC.

The rearrangement uses TRBV27 and TRBJ2-1; 9 bases match TRBD1. The V gene end was trimmed by 6 bases and the J gene end by 5 bases; junction bases not matched to a gene: 5. The CDR3 covers 14 residues. Per the germline V gene, CDR1 is MNHEY and CDR2 is SMNVEV (reference sequence). The CDR3 reads CASRTGTGNNEQFF. CDR3 in DNA: TGTGCCAGCAGAACCGGGACAGGGAACAATGAGCAGTTCTTC.

This chain uses TRBV9 with TRBJ2-5, with 8 bases lining up with TRBD1. CDR1 and CDR2 (germline): SGDLS, YYNGEE. The CDR3 extends over 14 amino acids. Trimming took 4 bases from V and 5 from J; bases not matched to a gene: 7. CDR3 region: CASSPMTGDETQYF. CDR3 DNA: TGTGCCAGCAGCCCCATGACAGGGGACGAGACCCAGTACTTC.

CDR3 amino acids: CASSLGLAGGYEQFF. CDR3 in DNA: TGTGCCAGCAGCTTGGGACTAGCGGGAGGCTATGAGCAGTTCTTC. This chain uses TRBV5-4 with TRBJ2-1; 13 nucleotides align to TRBD2. Trimming at V came to 0 bases and at J to 8 bases, leaving 2 bases not matched to a gene. Germline V lookup: CDR1 SGHNT, CDR2 YYREEE (reference sequence). This CDR3 region has 15 residues.

This sequence joins TRBV5-1 and TRBJ2-1; TRBD2 agrees at 9 bases. The V segment lost 6 bases and the J segment 4 bases; nucleotides outside the gene matches: 14. Per germline, CDR1 SGHRS and CDR2 YFSETQ. The CDR3 covers 17 residues. The CDR3 loop reads CASTALKLAGSYNEQFF. CDR3 in DNA: TGCGCCAGCACGGCCCTAAAGCTAGCGGGAAGTTACAATGAGCAGTTCTTC.

This clone was observed a single time. The chain has TRBV10-3 and TRBJ2-1, with TRBD1 matching over 8 bases. The CDR3 runs to 14 residues. Germline loops: CDR1 ENHRY, CDR2 SYGVKD. The V gene end was trimmed by 4 bases and the J gene end by 10 bases; junction bases not matched to a gene: 9. DNA of the CDR3: TGTGCCATCAGTGCTCCGGACAGGGCCGGCGAGCAGTTCTTC. The encoded protein is CAISAPDRAGEQFF.

The rearrangement uses TRBV6-6 and TRBJ2-7; 8 bases agree with TRBD1. Germline V gene lookup returns CDR1 MNHNY and CDR2 SVGAGI (reference sequence). This CDR3 contains 14 residues. V lost 5 bases and J lost 4; bases outside the gene matches: 7. CDR3 in DNA: TGTGCCAGCAGTCTACGACAGGGGAGATACGAGCAGTACTTC. This translates into CASSLRQGRYEQYF.

The rearrangement uses TRBV5-1 and TRBJ1-2; TRBD1 agrees at 9 bases. The germline V gene has CDR1 SGHRS and CDR2 YFSETQ. Trimming cost V 2 bases and J 2 bases; bases outside gene matches: 13. This CDR3 region has 18 residues. CDR3 loop: CASSLDPGQGQRNYGYTF. The CDR3 nucleotides read TGCGCCAGCAGCTTAGACCCGGGACAGGGTCAACGGAACTATGGCTACACCTTC.

The CDR3 region has the DNA TGTGCCAGCAGCTTAACGCCGACCGCCAATGAGCAGTTCTTC. Its translation is CASSLTPTANEQFF. This chain uses TRBV11-3 with TRBJ2-1; no clear D gene. Per the germline V gene, CDR1 is SGHNT and CDR2 is YENEEA. The CDR3 runs 14 residues. V was shortened by 2 bases and J by 6 bases, with 11 bases between the two germline ends.

In DNA, the CDR3 is TGCGCCAGCTCCCAGAGCTCTGGAAACACCATATATTTT. Translation: CASSQSSGNTIYF. The chain uses TRBV10-2 and TRBJ1-3; D is undetermined. CDR1 is WSHSY and CDR2 is SAAADI in the germline V gene. The CDR3 runs to 13 residues. V gave up 8 bases and J gave up 0 bases, with 8 bases separating them.

This chain uses TRBV2 with TRBJ1-2, with TRBD1 matching over 9 bases. In germline, CDR1 is SNHLY, CDR2 FYNNEI. V dropped 3 bases and J dropped 5; count of bases not matched to a gene: 4. This CDR3 comprises 14 residues. The CDR3: CASSEGTGRYGYTF. The CDR3, as DNA: TGTGCCAGCAGTGAGGGGACAGGGAGGTATGGCTACACCTTC.

This chain uses TRBV5-1 with TRBJ2-3; tentative D call: TRBD2 (6 bases). This CDR3 is built from 13 residues. V lost 7 bases and J 3 bases, leaving 12 bases between the germline ends. Germline V gene data show CDR1 as SGHRS and CDR2 as YFSETQ. This CDR3 is CASGKGLTDTQYF. The CDR3 DNA follows: TGCGCCAGCGGAAAGGGACTGACAGATACGCAGTATTTT.

The chain carries TRBV5-1 and TRBJ2-7; TRBD2 might be the D (5 bases). This CDR3 spans 13 amino acids. V was trimmed by 0 bases and J by 7 bases, leaving 11 bases between them. CDR1 is SGHRS and CDR2 is YFSETQ in the germline V gene. The CDR3 protein is CASSLGASREQYF. CDR3 nucleotides: TGCGCCAGCAGCTTGGGGGCTAGCCGGGAGCAGTACTTC. The whole variable domain, filled in from reference TRBV5-1 and TRBJ2-7, reads KAGVTQTPRYLIKTRGQQVTLSCSPISGHRSVSWYQQTPGQGLQFLFEYFSETQRNKGNFPGRFSGRQFSNSRSEMNVSTLELGDSALYLCASSLGASREQYFGPGTRLTVT.